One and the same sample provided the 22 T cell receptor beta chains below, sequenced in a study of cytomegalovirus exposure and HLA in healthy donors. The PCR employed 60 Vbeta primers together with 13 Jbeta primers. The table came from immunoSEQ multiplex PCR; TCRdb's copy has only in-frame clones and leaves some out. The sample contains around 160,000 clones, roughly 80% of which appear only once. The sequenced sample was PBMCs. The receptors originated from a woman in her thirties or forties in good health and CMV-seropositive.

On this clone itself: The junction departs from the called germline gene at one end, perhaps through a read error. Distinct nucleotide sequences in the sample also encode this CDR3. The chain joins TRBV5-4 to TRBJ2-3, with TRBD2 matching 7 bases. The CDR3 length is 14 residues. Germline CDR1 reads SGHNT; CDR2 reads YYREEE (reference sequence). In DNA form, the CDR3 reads TGTGCCAGCAGTTGGCTAGCGGTCGGAGATACGCAATATTTT. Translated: CASSWLAVGDTQYF.

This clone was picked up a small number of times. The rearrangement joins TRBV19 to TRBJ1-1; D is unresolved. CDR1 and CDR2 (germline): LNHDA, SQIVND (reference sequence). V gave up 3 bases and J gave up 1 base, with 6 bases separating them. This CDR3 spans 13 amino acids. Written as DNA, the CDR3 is TGTGCCAGTAGTATTGGCAGGAACACTGAAGCTTTCTTT. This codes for CASSIGRNTEAFF.

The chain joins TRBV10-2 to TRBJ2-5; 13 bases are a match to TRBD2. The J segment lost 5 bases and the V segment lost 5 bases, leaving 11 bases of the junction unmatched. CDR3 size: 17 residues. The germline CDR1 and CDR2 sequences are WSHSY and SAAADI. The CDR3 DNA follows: TGCGCCAGCAGTTGGACTAGCGGGAGCATAGTTGGGGAGACCCAGTACTTC. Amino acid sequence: CASSWTSGSIVGETQYF.

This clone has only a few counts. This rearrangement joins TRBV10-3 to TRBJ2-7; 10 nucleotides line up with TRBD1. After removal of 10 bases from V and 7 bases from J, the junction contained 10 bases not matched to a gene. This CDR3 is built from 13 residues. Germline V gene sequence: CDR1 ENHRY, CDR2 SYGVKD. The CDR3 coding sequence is TGTGCCACCGGGACAGGGGTAACAATAGAGCAGTACTTC. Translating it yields CATGTGVTIEQYF.

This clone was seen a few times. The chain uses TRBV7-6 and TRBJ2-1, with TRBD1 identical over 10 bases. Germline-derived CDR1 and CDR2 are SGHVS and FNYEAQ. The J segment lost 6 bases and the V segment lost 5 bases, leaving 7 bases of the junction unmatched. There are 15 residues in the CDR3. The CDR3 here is CASSVGTGVGNEQFF. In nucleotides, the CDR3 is TGTGCCAGCAGCGTGGGGACAGGGGTAGGCAATGAGCAGTTCTTC. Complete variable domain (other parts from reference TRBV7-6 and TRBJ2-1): GAGVSQSPRYKVTKRGQDVALRCDPISGHVSLYWYRQALGQGPEFLTYFNYEAQQDKSGLPNDRFSAERPEGSISTLTIQRTEQRDSAMYRCASSVGTGVGNEQFFGPGTRLTVL.

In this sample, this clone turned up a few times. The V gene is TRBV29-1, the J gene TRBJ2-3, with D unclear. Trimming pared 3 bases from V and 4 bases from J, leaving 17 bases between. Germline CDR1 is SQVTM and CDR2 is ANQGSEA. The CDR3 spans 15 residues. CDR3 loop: CSVDSSALGPDTQYF. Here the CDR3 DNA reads TGCAGCGTTGATTCTTCTGCCTTGGGCCCAGATACGCAGTATTTT.

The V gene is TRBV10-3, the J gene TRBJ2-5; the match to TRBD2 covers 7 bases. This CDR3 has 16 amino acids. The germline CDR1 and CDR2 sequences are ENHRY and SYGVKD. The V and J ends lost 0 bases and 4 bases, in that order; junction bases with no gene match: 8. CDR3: CAISESKRRGVETQYF. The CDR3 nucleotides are TGTGCCATCAGTGAGTCAAAGCGACGGGGGGTAGAGACCCAGTACTTC.

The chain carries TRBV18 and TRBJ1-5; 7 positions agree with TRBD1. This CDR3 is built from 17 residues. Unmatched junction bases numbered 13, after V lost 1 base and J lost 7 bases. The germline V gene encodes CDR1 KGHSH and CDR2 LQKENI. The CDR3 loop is CASSPQKRVQGSQPQHF. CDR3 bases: TGTGCCAGCTCACCACAGAAAAGGGTACAGGGGAGCCAGCCCCAGCATTTT.

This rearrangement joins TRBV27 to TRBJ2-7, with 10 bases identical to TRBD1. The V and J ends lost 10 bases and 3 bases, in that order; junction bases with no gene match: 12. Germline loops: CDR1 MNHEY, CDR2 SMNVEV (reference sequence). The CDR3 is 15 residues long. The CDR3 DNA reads TGTGCCACCTCCCCCGACAGGGGGCGATTCTACGAGCAGTACTTC. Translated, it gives CATSPDRGRFYEQYF.

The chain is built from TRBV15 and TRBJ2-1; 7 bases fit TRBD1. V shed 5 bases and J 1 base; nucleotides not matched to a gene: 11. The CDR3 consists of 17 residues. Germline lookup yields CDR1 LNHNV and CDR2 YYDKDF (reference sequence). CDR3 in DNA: TGTGCCACCAGCGCCCGAATACAGGGGCTATCCTACAATGAGCAGTTCTTC. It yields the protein CATSARIQGLSYNEQFF. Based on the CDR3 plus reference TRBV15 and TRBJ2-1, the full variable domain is DAMVIQNPRYQVTQFGKPVTLSCSQTLNHNVMYWYQQKSSQAPKLLFHYYDKDFNNEADTPDNFQSRRPNTSFCFLDIRSPGLGDTAMYLCATSARIQGLSYNEQFFGPGTRLTVL.

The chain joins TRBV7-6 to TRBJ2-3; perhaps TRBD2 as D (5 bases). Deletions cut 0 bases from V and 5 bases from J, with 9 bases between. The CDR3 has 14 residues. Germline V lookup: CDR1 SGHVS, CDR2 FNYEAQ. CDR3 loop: CASSLALVGDTQYF. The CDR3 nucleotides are TGTGCCAGCAGCTTAGCACTAGTGGGAGATACGCAGTATTTT.

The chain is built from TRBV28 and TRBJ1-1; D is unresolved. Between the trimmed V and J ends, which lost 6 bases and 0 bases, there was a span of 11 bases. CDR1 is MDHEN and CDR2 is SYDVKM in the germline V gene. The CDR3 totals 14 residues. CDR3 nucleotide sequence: TGTGCCAGCAGCTTTGGGAGGGTGAACACTGAAGCTTTCTTT. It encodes CASSFGRVNTEAFF.

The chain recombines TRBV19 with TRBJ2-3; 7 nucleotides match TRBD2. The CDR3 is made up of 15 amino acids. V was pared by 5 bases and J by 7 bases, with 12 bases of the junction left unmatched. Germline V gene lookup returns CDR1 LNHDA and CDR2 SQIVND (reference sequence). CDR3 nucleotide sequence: TGTGCCAGTAGTGCGTACCGTAAAGGGACTAATACGCAGTATTTT. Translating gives CASSAYRKGTNTQYF.

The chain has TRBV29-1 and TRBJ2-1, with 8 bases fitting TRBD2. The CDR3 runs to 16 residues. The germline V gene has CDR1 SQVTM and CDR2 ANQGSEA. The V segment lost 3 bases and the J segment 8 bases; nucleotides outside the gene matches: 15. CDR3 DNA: TGCAGCGTTGATGCCCCGCCCGGGACTAGAAGCCATGAGCAGTTCTTC. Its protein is CSVDAPPGTRSHEQFF.

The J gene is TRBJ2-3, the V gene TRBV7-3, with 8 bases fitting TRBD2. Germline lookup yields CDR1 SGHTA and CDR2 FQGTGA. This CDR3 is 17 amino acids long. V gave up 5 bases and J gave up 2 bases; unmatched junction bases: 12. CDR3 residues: CASSPEGTGGPTDTQYF. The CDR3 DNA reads TGTGCCAGCAGCCCCGAGGGTACGGGAGGGCCCACAGATACGCAGTATTTT.

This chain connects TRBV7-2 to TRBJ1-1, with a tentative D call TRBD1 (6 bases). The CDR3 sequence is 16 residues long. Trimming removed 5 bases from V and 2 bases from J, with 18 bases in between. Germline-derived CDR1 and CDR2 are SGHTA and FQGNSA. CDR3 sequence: CASSPLGTRPNTEAFF. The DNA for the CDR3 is TGTGCCAGCAGCCCACTAGGGACAAGGCCTAACACTGAAGCTTTCTTT.

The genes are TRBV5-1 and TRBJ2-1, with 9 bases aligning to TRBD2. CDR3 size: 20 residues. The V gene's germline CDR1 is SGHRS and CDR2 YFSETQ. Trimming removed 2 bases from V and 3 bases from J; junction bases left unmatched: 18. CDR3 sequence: CASSFRTSSTRAGGYNEQFF. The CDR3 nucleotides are TGCGCCAGCAGCTTCCGGACCTCCTCCACTAGAGCGGGAGGCTACAATGAGCAGTTCTTC.

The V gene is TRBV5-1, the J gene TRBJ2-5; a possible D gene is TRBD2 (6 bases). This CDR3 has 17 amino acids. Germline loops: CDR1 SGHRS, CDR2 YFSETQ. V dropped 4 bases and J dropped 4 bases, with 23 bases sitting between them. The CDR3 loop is CASSLERRALQGETQYF. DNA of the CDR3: TGCGCCAGCAGCCTCGAGCGGAGGGCCCTTCAGGGAGAGACCCAGTACTTC.

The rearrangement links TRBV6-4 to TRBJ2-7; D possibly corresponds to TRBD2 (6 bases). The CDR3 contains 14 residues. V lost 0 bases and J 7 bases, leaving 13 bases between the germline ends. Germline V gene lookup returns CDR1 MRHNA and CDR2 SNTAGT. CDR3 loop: CASSDSFGRGEQYF. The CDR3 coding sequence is TGTGCCAGCAGTGACTCCTTCGGGCGGGGAGAGCAGTACTTC.

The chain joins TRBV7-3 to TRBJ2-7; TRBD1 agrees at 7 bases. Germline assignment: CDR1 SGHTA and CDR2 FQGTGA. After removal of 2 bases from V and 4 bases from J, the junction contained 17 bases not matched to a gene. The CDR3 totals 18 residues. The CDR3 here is CASSLEGQLFSTMYEQYF. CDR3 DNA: TGTGCCAGCAGCTTAGAGGGACAGCTATTCTCAACAATGTACGAGCAGTACTTC.

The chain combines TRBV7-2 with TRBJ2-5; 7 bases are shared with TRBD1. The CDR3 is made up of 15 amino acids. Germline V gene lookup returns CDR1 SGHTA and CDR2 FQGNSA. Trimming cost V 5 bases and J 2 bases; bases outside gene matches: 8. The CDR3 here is CASSAQQGRQETQYF. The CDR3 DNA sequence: TGTGCCAGCAGCGCCCAACAGGGGCGACAAGAGACCCAGTACTTC.

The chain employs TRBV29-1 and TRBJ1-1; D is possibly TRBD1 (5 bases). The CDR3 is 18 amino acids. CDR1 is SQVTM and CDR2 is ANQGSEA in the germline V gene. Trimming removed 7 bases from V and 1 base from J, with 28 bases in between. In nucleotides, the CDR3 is TGCAGCGCCACAGGTGGCGGGGGGGGATTTACCTCGAACACTGAAGCTTTCTTT. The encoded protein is CSATGGGGGFTSNTEAFF.